The 16 T cell receptor beta chains below were found in one sample sequenced in a study of shared clonotypes between healthy human individuals. Using immunoSEQ multiplex PCR, the repertoire was profiled, and TCRdb retains in-frame clones only, with some absent. The top ten clones hold approximately 0.9% of a sample with about 1.1 million clones, approximately 80% of them seen once. What was sequenced was memory CD4+ T cells from PBMCs. The subset: CD45RA-negative fraction. The receptors here all came from a man aged 18 to 30 in good health. Some clones in this sample may be carry-over from other donors' samples.

V usage is TRBV7-9 and J usage is TRBJ2-1, with 7 bases fitting TRBD2. J was trimmed by 3 bases and V by 5 bases; bases with no gene match: 7. This CDR3 is 15 amino acids long. Germline values: CDR1 SEHNR, CDR2 FQNEAQ (reference sequence). The CDR3 loop reads CASSLSGQIYNEQFF. The CDR3 DNA follows: TGTGCCAGCAGCCTTAGCGGGCAAATCTACAATGAGCAGTTCTTC.

V gene TRBV7-3 combines with J gene TRBJ2-1; 8 bases fit TRBD2. With V trimmed by 5 bases and J by 0 bases, 6 bases remained unmatched. The germline CDR1 and CDR2 sequences are SGHTA and FQGTGA. The CDR3 length is 16 residues. Here the CDR3 reads CASSTSGGSSYNEQFF. The CDR3 coding sequence is TGTGCCAGCAGCACTAGCGGAGGGAGCTCCTACAATGAGCAGTTCTTC.

The V and J genes are TRBV6-5 and TRBJ2-2; TRBD1 might be the D (6 bases). The V end was cut by 9 bases, the J end by 0 bases, with 8 bases between. The germline V gene has CDR1 MNHEY and CDR2 SVGAGI. CDR3 size: 13 residues. DNA for the CDR3: TGTGCCAGTCAGGGGACGAACACCGGGGAGCTGTTTTTT. This sequence encodes CASQGTNTGELFF.

As to this clone: Other DNA sequences of this sample code for an identical CDR3. The chain links TRBV27 to TRBJ2-2; D call uncertain. CDR3 length: 12 residues. The V and J ends lost 5 bases and 1 base respectively, with 2 bases between them. Germline CDR1 is MNHEY and CDR2 is SMNVEV (reference sequence). The CDR3 is CASSRNTGELFF. The CDR3 coding sequence is TGTGCCAGCAGTCGGAACACCGGGGAGCTGTTTTTT.

V gene TRBV11-2 combines with J gene TRBJ2-5; the D gene could be TRBD1 or TRBD2 (5 bases each). The last part of the DNA fits TRBJ2-7 better; the J call may be wrong. Germline lookup yields CDR1 SGHAT and CDR2 FQNNGV. The CDR3 loop spans 15 amino acids. CDR3: CASSTGAPRRDEQYF. Here the CDR3 DNA reads TGTGCCAGCAGCACCGGGGCCCCAAGACGAGACGAGCAGTACTTC.

Concerning this clone: This sample also contains other DNA sequences that code for the same CDR3. V usage is TRBV7-2 and J usage is TRBJ2-5; 7 nucleotides match TRBD2. Unmatched junction bases numbered 2, after V lost 1 base and J lost 3 bases. The CDR3 has 14 amino acids. Germline lookup yields CDR1 SGHTA and CDR2 FQGNSA. The CDR3 nucleotides are TGTGCCAGCAGCTTAGGGGGAGGGAAAGAGACCCAGTACTTC. Its translation: CASSLGGGKETQYF.

This clone is deemed medium-sized. This specimen includes other DNA sequences encoding the same CDR3. The V gene is TRBV27, the J gene TRBJ2-2; D remains ambiguous. V was shortened by 7 bases and J by 0 bases, with 27 bases between the two germline ends. This CDR3 has 20 amino acids. Germline loops: CDR1 MNHEY, CDR2 SMNVEV (reference sequence). CDR3 bases: TGTGCCAGCAAACCCAAAGTGTTCCCAATGACCCTACCGAACACCGGGGAGCTGTTTTTT. It translates to CASKPKVFPMTLPNTGELFF.

This clone came up once. Other DNA sequences within the sample encode an identical CDR3. The chain carries TRBV5-4 and TRBJ2-5; maybe TRBD1 (6 bases). The ends were cut back, 1 base at V and 4 bases at J, with 11 bases in the middle. This CDR3 comprises 14 residues. CDR1 is SGHNT and CDR2 is YYREEE in the germline V gene (reference sequence). CDR3 DNA sequence: TGTGCCAGCAGCTTGTCACAAGGGGGAGAGACCCAGTACTTC. Its translation: CASSLSQGGETQYF.

This clone was recorded only once. The chain joins TRBV9 to TRBJ2-1; 12 bases line up with TRBD2. V lost 3 bases and J lost 9; bases outside the gene matches: 7. CDR1 SGDLS and CDR2 YYNGEE come from the germline V gene. CDR3 length: 15 amino acids. The CDR3 region is CASSAGLAGLFEQFF. The CDR3 DNA follows: TGTGCCAGCAGCGCCGGACTAGCGGGATTGTTTGAGCAGTTCTTC.

The chain recombines TRBV4-2 with TRBJ2-6; no clear D. The CDR3 has 17 residues. Trimming pared 0 bases from V and 0 bases from J, leaving 9 bases between. Germline CDR1 reads LGHNA; CDR2 reads YNFKEQ. The CDR3 spells CASSQEFDISGANVLTF. CDR3 coding DNA: TGTGCCAGCAGCCAAGAGTTCGATATCTCTGGGGCCAACGTCCTGACTTTC.

The genes are TRBV2 and TRBJ2-7, with 11 bases that match TRBD1. CDR3 length: 14 residues. CDR1 and CDR2 from the germline V gene are SNHLY and FYNNEI. Trimming at V came to 6 bases and at J to 6 bases, leaving 7 bases not matched to a gene. CDR3 region: CASRGGQGASEQYF. CDR3 DNA sequence: TGTGCCAGCAGGGGAGGACAGGGGGCATCCGAGCAGTACTTC.

The J gene is TRBJ2-1, the V gene TRBV7-3, with D maybe TRBD2 (6 bases). The germline gives CDR1 SGHTA, CDR2 FQGTGA. V was pared by 4 bases and J by 10 bases, with 11 bases between. The CDR3 covers 12 residues. CDR3 nucleotide sequence: TGTGCCAGCAGCTATGCCGGGGGAGAGCAGTTCTTC. It yields the protein CASSYAGGEQFF.

The chain combines TRBV5-1 with TRBJ2-2; D is uncertain. This CDR3 has 15 amino acids. Germline CDR1 reads SGHRS; CDR2 reads YFSETQ. The ends were cut back, 1 base at V and 3 bases at J, with 10 bases in the middle. CDR3 DNA sequence: TGCGCCAGCAGCTTGCGGCTTACCGACACCGGGGAGCTGTTTTTT. It yields the protein CASSLRLTDTGELFF.

The CDR3 is CASSSQFHANEKLFF. The CDR3 DNA reads TGTGCCAGCAGTTCCCAATTCCACGCTAATGAAAAACTGTTTTTT. The chain uses TRBV28 and TRBJ1-4; D gene ambiguous. CDR1 is MDHEN and CDR2 is SYDVKM in the germline V gene. This CDR3 has 15 amino acids. The V and J ends lost 4 bases and 3 bases respectively, with 12 bases between them.

V is TRBV19 and J is TRBJ1-5; D not certain. This CDR3 is 15 amino acids long. V gave up 7 bases and J gave up 1 base, with 14 bases separating them. CDR1 and CDR2 from the germline V gene are LNHDA and SQIVND (reference sequence). DNA for the CDR3: TGTGCCAGTACACGGGCTGGTTTGAGCAATCAGCCCCAGCATTTT. Translation gives CASTRAGLSNQPQHF.

The genes are TRBV7-9 and TRBJ1-1; no definite D call. CDR3 length: 14 amino acids. The V end was cut by 5 bases, the J end by 6 bases, with 16 bases between. CDR1 and CDR2 (germline): SEHNR, FQNEAQ (reference sequence). The CDR3 nucleotides read TGTGCCAGCAGCCGCCCCCAGCATACCTCTGAAGCTTTCTTT. It specifies CASSRPQHTSEAFF. Based on the CDR3 plus reference TRBV7-9 and TRBJ1-1, the full variable domain is DTGVSQNPRHKITKRGQNVTFRCDPISEHNRLYWYRQTLGQGPEFLTYFQNEAQLEKSRLLSDRFSAERPKGSFSTLEIQRTEQGDSAMYLCASSRPQHTSEAFFGQGTRLTVV.